Detailed here is one TCR beta chain. From blood CD8+ and CD4+ T cells, TCR beta sequences were generated. TEMRA cells were FACS-enriched, and CD8+ and CD4+ T cells were isolated negatively. The sample originates from a study of CD8 T cells in Susac syndrome. Random hexamers were used to reverse transcribe the RNA input (0.5 to 1 ug). The CDR3 of TCR beta was amplified by immunoSEQ multiplex PCR across 54 Vbeta and 13 Jbeta. A single record per CDR3 protein comes from TCRdb applying MiXCR to the immunoSEQ multiplex PCR reads. The table shows roughly 50,000 distinct CDR3 sequences, with approximately 93% occurring only once. CDR3 length equals 16 residues. The J segment lost 0 bases and the V segment lost 4 bases, leaving 4 bases of the junction unmatched. Germline V lookup: CDR1 SEHNR, CDR2 FQNEAQ (reference sequence).

V usage is TRBV7-9 and J usage is TRBJ2-3; TRBD2 matches at 10 bases. The specimen sequenced was CD8+ T cells from PBMCs. The TCR originated in a human donor in good health. The CDR3 loop reads CASSSLAGGSTDTQYF. The CDR3 coding sequence is TGTGCCAGCAGCTCCTTAGCGGGAGGCAGCACAGATACGCAGTATTTT.